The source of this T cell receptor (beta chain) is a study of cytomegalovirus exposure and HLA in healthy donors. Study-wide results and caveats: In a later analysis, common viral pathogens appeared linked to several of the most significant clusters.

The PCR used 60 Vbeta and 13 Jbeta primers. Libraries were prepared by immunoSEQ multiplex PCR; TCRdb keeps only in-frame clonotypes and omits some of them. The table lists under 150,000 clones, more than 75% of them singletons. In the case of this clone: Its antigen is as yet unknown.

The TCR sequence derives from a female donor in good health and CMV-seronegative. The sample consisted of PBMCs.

CDR3 residues: CASTNDRVNTEAFF. DNA for the CDR3: TGTGCCAGCACTAACGACAGGGTGAACACTGAAGCTTTCTTT. The V gene is TRBV25-1, the J gene TRBJ1-1, with 7 bases matching TRBD1. The CDR3 has 14 amino acids. V lost 7 bases and J lost 0; bases outside the gene matches: 5. From germline, CDR1 is MGHDK and CDR2 SYGVNS. The full variable domain, completed using reference TRBV25-1 and TRBJ1-1, is EADIYQTPRYLVIGTGKKITLECSQTMGHDKMYWYQQDPGMELHLIHYSYGVNSTEKGDLSSESTVSRIRTEHFPLTLESARPSHTSQYLCASTNDRVNTEAFFGQGTRLTVV.